Listed below are T cell receptor beta chains from one sample, sequenced in a study of OX40 agonist ivuxolimab in advanced cancers. The table came from immunoSEQ multiplex PCR; TCRdb's copy has only in-frame clones and leaves some out. This table holds about 36,000 clones, about 80% found once. The sequencing used CD4+ or CD8+ T cells sorted from blood, collected in a trial of the OX40 agonist ivuxolimab. These receptors were taken from an adult with an advanced solid tumor such as melanoma, head and neck, liver or kidney cancer. Each CDR3 is given with its conserved first and last residue. The order of the fields is J gene, D gene, V gene, clone size, CDR3 length, CDR3 protein, CDR3 DNA. The D gene is left open where the match is weak. The size field is filled for only some rows; it gives once, few, many or a size class.

>TRBJ2-2|-|TRBV9|few|14
CASKTTGNTGELFF
TGTGCCAGCAAGACTACGGGGAACACCGGGGAGCTGTTTTTT
>TRBJ2-1|-|TRBV5-1|-|14
CASSLGQPDNEQFF
TGCGCCAGCAGCTTGGGACAGCCAGACAATGAGCAGTTCTTC
>TRBJ2-1|TRBD1|TRBV18|-|15
CASSPTGGPYNEQFF
TGTGCCAGCTCACCGACAGGGGGTCCCTACAATGAGCAGTTCTTC
>TRBJ1-1|-|TRBV7-2|-|13
CASSPGPRTEAFF
TGTGCCAGCAGTCCCGGGCCGCGAACTGAAGCTTTCTTT
>TRBJ1-1|-|TRBV11-2|-|12
CASSRDMTEAFF
TGTGCCAGCAGCCGAGACATGACTGAAGCTTTCTTT
>TRBJ2-2|TRBD1|TRBV23-1|-|13
CASSQGQIGELFF
TGCGCCAGCAGTCAGGGACAGATCGGGGAGCTGTTTTTT
>TRBJ2-2|TRBD1|TRBV2|-|17
CASGLPGQGANTGELFF
TGTGCCAGCGGACTCCCGGGACAGGGGGCGAACACCGGGGAGCTGTTTTTT
>TRBJ1-5|-|TRBV19|few|12
CASSMSNQPQHF
TGTGCCAGTAGTATGAGCAATCAGCCCCAGCATTTT
>TRBJ1-1|TRBD1|TRBV5-1|once|15
CASSLAGTGRTEAFF
TGCGCCAGCAGCTTGGCCGGGACAGGGCGGACTGAAGCTTTCTTT
>TRBJ1-4|TRBD1|TRBV9|-|15
CASSARTGGDEKLFF
TGTGCCAGCAGCGCCAGGACAGGGGGGGATGAAAAACTGTTTTTT
>TRBJ2-3|-|TRBV6-1|-|14
CASSEGRAEDTQYF
TGTGCCAGCAGTGAAGGACGGGCCGAAGATACGCAGTATTTT
>TRBJ1-6|-|TRBV5-8|-|14
CASSLVTDNSPLHF
TGTGCCAGCAGCTTGGTTACTGATAATTCACCCCTCCACTTT
>TRBJ1-5|-|TRBV30|-|19
CAWSARRSYNRGGAQPQHF
TGTGCCTGGAGTGCTCGGAGATCATACAATCGGGGGGGTGCTCAGCCCCAGCATTTT
>TRBJ1-3|-|TRBV6-5|-|14
CASSYGGIGNTIYF
TGTGCCAGCAGTTACGGGGGCATCGGAAACACCATATATTTT
>TRBJ2-3|-|TRBV7-3|few|12
CASSLGTDTQYF
TGTGCCAGCAGCTTAGGGACAGATACGCAGTATTTT
>TRBJ1-1|-|TRBV5-1|many|13
CASRMTEYTEAFF
TGCGCCAGCAGGATGACAGAGTACACTGAAGCTTTCTTT
>TRBJ2-7|TRBD2|TRBV9|-|15
CASSVGTSVSYEQYF
TGTGCCAGCAGCGTAGGTACTAGCGTCTCCTACGAGCAGTACTTC
>TRBJ2-5|TRBD2|TRBV7-9|-|18
CASSLASLAGGQQETQYF
TGTGCCAGCAGCTTAGCGTCTCTAGCGGGGGGACAACAAGAGACCCAGTACTTC
>TRBJ2-1|-|TRBV6-1|-|15
CASSERTDTYNEQFF
TGTGCCAGCAGTGAAAGGACGGATACCTACAATGAGCAGTTCTTC
>TRBJ1-2|-|TRBV4-1|-|13
CASSPHRDGGYTF
TGCGCCAGCAGCCCCCACAGGGATGGAGGCTACACCTTC
>TRBJ1-3|TRBD1|TRBV5-1|-|17
CASSVGQRLSWGNTIYF
TGCGCCAGCAGCGTGGGACAGAGACTCAGTTGGGGAAACACCATATATTTT
>TRBJ1-6|-|TRBV11-2|-|16
CASSPRTASYNSPLHF
TGTGCCAGCAGCCCGAGGACCGCCTCCTATAATTCACCCCTCCACTTT
>TRBJ2-3|TRBD2|TRBV10-1|-|16
CASRLAGFGGTDTQYF
TGCGCCAGCAGACTAGCGGGATTCGGGGGCACAGATACGCAGTATTTT
>TRBJ1-2|-|TRBV9|-|13
CASSVDANYGYTF
TGTGCCAGCAGCGTAGATGCTAACTATGGCTACACCTTC
>TRBJ2-7|TRBD2|TRBV4-2|few|15
CASSQKRDAIYEQYF
TGTGCCAGCAGCCAAAAGCGGGACGCCATCTACGAGCAGTACTTC
>TRBJ1-2|-|TRBV5-6|-|12
CASSGTKYGYTF
TGTGCCAGCAGCGGGACAAAATATGGCTACACCTTC
>TRBJ2-3|-|TRBV27|-|15
CASSLPGHPGDTQYF
TGTGCCAGCAGTTTACCCGGACACCCCGGGGATACGCAGTATTTT
>TRBJ1-1|-|TRBV5-1|once|13
CASSPDGNTEAFF
TGCGCCAGCAGTCCGGACGGGAACACTGAAGCTTTCTTT
>TRBJ1-1|-|TRBV7-8|-|13
CASSSYMNTEAFF
TGTGCCAGCAGCTCATATATGAACACTGAAGCTTTCTTT
>TRBJ1-1|-|TRBV19|few|15
CASSILGVLGTEAFF
TGTGCCAGTAGTATTCTTGGGGTCCTAGGCACTGAAGCTTTCTTT
>TRBJ2-1|TRBD1|TRBV11-3|once|13
CASSQGGLGEQFF
TGTGCCAGCAGCCAAGGGGGCCTGGGGGAGCAGTTCTTC
>TRBJ2-1|TRBD2|TRBV18|-|17
CASSSRTSGGAFNEQFF
TGTGCCAGCTCATCACGGACTAGCGGGGGGGCTTTCAATGAGCAGTTCTTC
>TRBJ2-3|-|TRBV5-1|once|16
CASSSNVGVSTDTQYF
TGCGCCAGCAGCTCAAATGTAGGGGTGAGCACAGATACGCAGTATTTT
>TRBJ1-2|TRBD1|TRBV4-1|-|16
CASSQTGTGGTYGYTF
TGCGCCAGCAGCCAAACCGGGACAGGGGGCACCTATGGCTACACCTTC
>TRBJ1-2|-|TRBV6-5|-|15
CASSYSGGRRGGYTF
TGTGCCAGCAGTTACTCCGGGGGTAGACGAGGGGGCTACACCTTC
>TRBJ2-3|TRBD2|TRBV5-8|-|15
CASSFAAGGLDTQYF
TGTGCCAGCAGCTTTGCTGCGGGGGGGCTGGATACGCAGTATTTT
>TRBJ1-5|-|TRBV2|-|14
CASKEWGSNQPQHF
TGTGCCAGCAAGGAGTGGGGAAGCAATCAGCCCCAGCATTTT
>TRBJ1-2|TRBD1|TRBV19|-|13
CASSAGQGEGYTF
TGTGCCAGTAGTGCCGGACAGGGGGAGGGCTACACCTTC
>TRBJ1-1|-|TRBV27|-|12
CASRERDTEAFF
TGTGCCAGTCGGGAGAGGGACACTGAAGCTTTCTTT
>TRBJ2-1|-|TRBV5-1|-|14
CASSLDSSYNEQFF
TGCGCCAGCAGCTTGGACTCCTCCTACAATGAGCAGTTCTTC
>TRBJ2-5|-|TRBV2|-|12
CASSGGQETQYF
TGTGCCAGCAGTGGGGGGCAAGAGACCCAGTACTTC
>TRBJ2-3|TRBD2|TRBV6-5|few|16
CASSSLAGGTTDTQYF
TGTGCCAGCAGTTCGTTAGCGGGGGGGACCACAGATACGCAGTATTTT
>TRBJ1-2|-|TRBV27|few|14
CASSFSRQLPGYTF
TGTGCCAGCAGTTTTTCCCGGCAGCTTCCTGGCTACACCTTC
>TRBJ1-2|-|TRBV6-6|few|13
CASTRGPNYGYTF
TGTGCCAGCACGCGGGGGCCTAACTATGGCTACACCTTC
>TRBJ2-7|-|TRBV5-6|-|12
CASSFQGYEQYF
TGTGCCAGCAGCTTCCAGGGCTACGAGCAGTACTTC
>TRBJ2-3|TRBD1|TRBV10-1|-|14
CASSSGGGTDTQYF
TGCGCCAGCAGCTCAGGGGGCGGAACAGATACGCAGTATTTT
>TRBJ2-3|TRBD2|TRBV9|-|16
CASSRAERGHGDTQYF
TGTGCCAGCAGCCGGGCGGAGCGGGGTCATGGAGATACGCAGTATTTT
>TRBJ1-2|TRBD1|TRBV7-9|-|16
CASRSPRGPEGYGYTF
TGTGCCAGCAGGTCCCCGAGGGGGCCTGAGGGCTATGGCTACACCTTC
>TRBJ2-2|-|TRBV5-4|-|15
CASSLGGRGTGELFF
TGTGCCAGCAGCTTGGGGGGGCGCGGTACCGGGGAGCTGTTTTTT
>TRBJ1-1|-|TRBV29-1|-|15
CSVVVSRGANTEAFF
TGCAGCGTTGTGGTTAGCAGGGGCGCGAACACTGAAGCTTTCTTT
>TRBJ1-1|-|TRBV10-3|once|12
CAVGAVNTEAFF
TGTGCCGTCGGGGCAGTGAACACTGAAGCTTTCTTT
>TRBJ1-3|-|TRBV14|-|13
CASSHAGRNTIYF
TGTGCCAGCAGCCACGCAGGGAGAAACACCATATATTTT
>TRBJ1-2|-|TRBV19|-|16
CASSISGKKGREGYTF
TGTGCCAGTAGTATATCGGGAAAAAAGGGGAGAGAAGGCTACACCTTC
>TRBJ2-5|-|TRBV6-5|-|13
CASRRTAQETQYF
TGTGCCAGCAGACGGACAGCACAAGAGACCCAGTACTTC